The 23 T cell receptor beta chains below all came from one sample that was sequenced in a study of blood T cell repertoires in COVID-19 (TCRdb year 2020). Library preparation employed the immunoSEQ multiplex PCR assay. Drawn from immuneACCESS, this table holds only the in-frame rearrangements with V and J called that TCRdb kept. Clones are partly lost; checked studies trace under half to an unresolved V gene and leave the rest unexplained. For this sample there are about 160,000 clones; 70% to 85% appear just once. The ten largest clones take up roughly 20% of the sample. Sequencing used peripheral blood. The source is an elderly woman with acute or convalescent COVID-19.

The chain links TRBV5-5 to TRBJ2-7; 14 bases line up with TRBD2. The V and J ends lost 4 bases and 4 bases, in that order; junction bases with no gene match: 7. The CDR3 is 16 residues long. Germline values: CDR1 SGHKS, CDR2 YYEKEE (reference sequence). CDR3 loop: CASSRGLAGVSYEQYF. CDR3 in DNA: TGTGCCAGCAGCAGGGGACTAGCGGGAGTATCTTACGAGCAGTACTTC.

The CDR3 spells CASSIDPDRAAVGYTF. The CDR3 nucleotides are TGTGCCAGTAGTATAGATCCGGACAGGGCTGCGGTTGGCTACACCTTC. J is TRBJ1-2 and V is TRBV19; TRBD1 matches at 8 bases. Germline V gene sequence: CDR1 LNHDA, CDR2 SQIVND (reference sequence). CDR3 length equals 16 residues. Trimming at V came to 0 bases and at J to 7 bases, leaving 10 bases not matched to a gene. Looking up the rest from reference TRBV19 and TRBJ1-2 gives the full variable domain: DGGITQSPKYLFRKEGQNVTLSCEQNLNHDAMYWYRQDPGQGLRLIYYSQIVNDFQKGDIAEGYSVSREKKESFPLTVTSAQKNPTAFYLCASSIDPDRAAVGYTFGSGTRLTVV.

V gene TRBV12-5 combines with J gene TRBJ2-7; D might be TRBD1 (5 bases). The CDR3 loop spans 14 amino acids. Germline V lookup: CDR1 LGHNT, CDR2 FRNRAP. V lost 3 bases and J 1 base, leaving 10 bases between the germline ends. CDR3 nucleotides: TGTGCTAGTGGTTTTTTGGACAATTCCTACGAGCAGTACTTC. This translates into CASGFLDNSYEQYF.

J is TRBJ2-2 and V is TRBV19, with 8 bases matching TRBD1. Germline values: CDR1 LNHDA, CDR2 SQIVND (reference sequence). V shed 6 bases and J 0 bases; nucleotides not matched to a gene: 0. CDR3 size: 14 residues. CDR3 region: CASRGQANTGELFF. In DNA, the CDR3 is TGTGCCAGTAGGGGACAGGCGAACACCGGGGAGCTGTTTTTT.

The gene calls are TRBV30 and TRBJ2-7, with 7 bases fitting TRBD2. CDR3 length: 14 residues. The germline gives CDR1 GTSNPN, CDR2 SVGIG (reference sequence). J lost 5 bases, V lost 1 base, and 8 bases had no gene match. This chain's CDR3 is CAWSARGGVHEQYF. CDR3 nucleotides: TGTGCCTGGAGTGCCCGGGGAGGGGTCCACGAGCAGTACTTC.

V is TRBV5-1 and J is TRBJ1-2, with D perhaps TRBD1 (5 bases). Trimming pared 9 bases from V and 3 bases from J, leaving 12 bases between. In germline, CDR1 is SGHRS, CDR2 YFSETQ. The CDR3 consists of 12 residues. The CDR3 sequence: CATRQSDYGYTF. The CDR3, as DNA: TGCGCCACTAGACAGTCGGACTATGGCTACACCTTC.

The chain recombines TRBV6-1 with TRBJ1-3, with D possibly being TRBD1 (5 bases). The germline V gene has CDR1 MNHNS and CDR2 SASEGT. The CDR3 extends over 15 amino acids. Trimming pared 3 bases from V and 3 bases from J, leaving 12 bases between. The chain's CDR3 is CASSDLDTIGNTIYF. CDR3 bases: TGTGCCAGCAGTGACCTGGACACAATTGGAAACACCATATATTTT.

The J gene is TRBJ1-1, the V gene TRBV2, with D perhaps matching TRBD1 (6 bases). The CDR3 has 11 residues. Trimming took off 8 bases at V and 10 bases at J, with 14 bases between the two ends. Germline-derived CDR1 and CDR2 are SNHLY and FYNNEI. The CDR3 spells CASGDKARAFF. The CDR3 DNA follows: TGTGCCAGCGGGGACAAGGCCAGAGCTTTCTTT.

The rearrangement uses TRBV5-4 and TRBJ2-4; possible D gene TRBD1, 6 bases. The V gene lost 0 bases and the J gene lost 8 bases, with 12 bases spanning the gap. The length of the CDR3 is 14 residues. CDR1 and CDR2 from the germline V gene are SGHNT and YYREEE (reference sequence). CDR3 sequence reads: CASSLGQDRDIQYF. Written as DNA, the CDR3 is TGTGCCAGCAGCTTGGGACAGGATAGAGACATTCAGTACTTC.

V and J are TRBV9 and TRBJ2-1; a weak D match, TRBD2 (5 bases). Germline CDR1 reads SGDLS; CDR2 reads YYNGEE. Trimming shortened V by 6 bases and J by 1 base, and 14 bases separated the two germline ends. CDR3 length: 15 residues. DNA of the CDR3: TGTGCCAGCACGGGGAGCGGAAATTCCTACAATGAGCAGTTCTTC. Encoded protein: CASTGSGNSYNEQFF.

The chain couples TRBV7-8 to TRBJ1-1; D unresolved. Trimming left V 5 bases short and J 8 bases short, with 9 bases between. The germline gives CDR1 SGHVS, CDR2 FQNEAQ. The CDR3 consists of 11 residues. The CDR3 nucleotides read TGTGCCAGCAGCCCTAAGAGGGAAGCTTTCTTT. Translating it yields CASSPKREAFF.

This chain uses TRBV27 with TRBJ1-6; D is ambiguous. With 2 bases removed from V and 5 bases from J, the gap between germline ends came to 16 bases. The CDR3 is made up of 17 amino acids. Germline assignment: CDR1 MNHEY and CDR2 SMNVEV (reference sequence). CDR3 sequence (DNA): TGTGCCAGCAGTTTACGGTCCGGGTTCGAGAATAATTCACCCCTCCACTTT. The encoded protein is CASSLRSGFENNSPLHF.

This chain links TRBV19 with TRBJ1-2, with 7 bases lining up with TRBD1. The V segment lost 10 bases and the J segment 6 bases; nucleotides outside the gene matches: 8. Per germline, CDR1 LNHDA and CDR2 SQIVND (reference sequence). CDR3 length: 12 amino acids. This CDR3 reads CAMRGDRDGYTF. CDR3 DNA: TGTGCCATGCGCGGTGACAGGGATGGCTACACCTTC.

Here the CDR3 DNA reads TGTGCCAGCACAGGGTCGGGCAATCAGCCCCAGCATTTT. Its protein is CASTGSGNQPQHF. V gene TRBV6-5 combines with J gene TRBJ1-5, with D tentatively TRBD1 (5 bases). The V gene lost 7 bases and the J gene lost 2 bases, with 9 bases spanning the gap. The CDR3 runs 13 residues. Per germline, CDR1 MNHEY and CDR2 SVGAGI.

The chain has TRBV29-1 and TRBJ1-2, with 10 nucleotides matching TRBD1. The CDR3 totals 13 residues. V shed 4 bases and J 12 bases; nucleotides not matched to a gene: 11. Germline-derived CDR1 and CDR2 are SQVTM and ANQGSEA. In nucleotides, the CDR3 is TGCAGCGTTGTGTCGCGACAGGGGGCCCCAAACACCTTC. This codes for CSVVSRQGAPNTF.

The V call is TRBV2, the J call TRBJ2-1; 9 nucleotides agree with TRBD2. The trim removed 5 bases at V and 1 base at J, leaving 6 bases unmatched. This CDR3 has 16 residues. The V gene's germline CDR1 is SNHLY and CDR2 FYNNEI. The CDR3 DNA is TGTGCCAGCAGTCCACTAGCGGGTGTTTCCTACAATGAGCAGTTCTTC. Protein: CASSPLAGVSYNEQFF.

This clone was seen a single time. V usage is TRBV5-4 and J usage is TRBJ2-3; D possibly corresponds to TRBD1 (6 bases). The CDR3 spans 14 residues. Germline lookup yields CDR1 SGHNT and CDR2 YYREEE (reference sequence). The V and J ends lost 0 bases and 6 bases respectively, with 11 bases between them. CDR3 sequence (DNA): TGTGCCAGCAGCTTGGGTGCAAGGGGGGATACGCAGTATTTT. It yields the protein CASSLGARGDTQYF.

This clone was detected only a few times. The chain uses TRBV19 and TRBJ2-3, with D possibly being TRBD1 (6 bases). Germline lookup yields CDR1 LNHDA and CDR2 SQIVND (reference sequence). CDR3 length equals 15 residues. With 5 bases removed from V and 6 bases from J, the gap between germline ends came to 18 bases. CDR3 residues: CASSDLTGTADTQYF. The CDR3 bases are TGTGCCAGTAGTGACCTGACAGGAACTGCTGATACGCAGTATTTT.

The V and J genes are TRBV7-2 and TRBJ2-1; tentative D call: TRBD2 (5 bases). Germline V CDR1 and CDR2: SGHTA, FQGNSA. V was shortened by 4 bases and J by 1 base, with 11 bases between the two germline ends. This CDR3 comprises 15 residues. The CDR3 nucleotides are TGTGCCAGCAGCTCTCGTGGGAGTTCCTACAATGAGCAGTTCTTC. The encoded protein is CASSSRGSSYNEQFF.

This clone has just a few counts. This chain uses TRBV5-1 with TRBJ2-2; D is undetermined. Trimming removed 4 bases at V and 6 bases at J, with 10 bases between. This CDR3 has 13 residues. In germline, CDR1 is SGHRS, CDR2 YFSETQ. Here the CDR3 reads CASSNAGAGELFF. In DNA form, the CDR3 reads TGCGCCAGCAGCAATGCAGGTGCCGGGGAGCTGTTTTTT.

The chain is built from TRBV5-8 and TRBJ2-7, with 8 nucleotides matching TRBD1. The length of the CDR3 is 14 residues. After removal of 6 bases from V and 7 bases from J, the junction contained 12 bases not matched to a gene. Germline CDR1 and CDR2: SGHTS and YDEGEE. CDR3 sequence reads: CASKGRQGAGEQYF. Written as DNA, the CDR3 is TGTGCCAGCAAAGGTCGTCAGGGGGCTGGGGAGCAGTACTTC.

The chain is built from TRBV5-1 and TRBJ2-3; D might be TRBD2 (5 bases). V shed 0 bases and J shed 2 bases, with 10 bases lying between them. The CDR3 spans 15 residues. In germline, CDR1 is SGHRS, CDR2 YFSETQ. The CDR3 DNA is TGCGCCAGCAGCTTGGTAACTAGTCACACAGATACGCAGTATTTT. This gives the protein CASSLVTSHTDTQYF.

This sequence joins TRBV3-1 (or the pseudogene TRBV3-2) and TRBJ2-7; D unclear. Germline CDR1 is LGHDT and CDR2 is YNNKEL (reference sequence). Trimming removed 2 bases at V and 6 bases at J, with 8 bases between. This CDR3 has 12 amino acids. CDR3 residues: CASSQFNGEQYF. The CDR3, as DNA: TGTGCCAGCAGCCAATTTAACGGCGAGCAGTACTTC.